This T cell receptor (beta chain) was sequenced during a study of beta chain features in type 1 diabetes. General study results and limits: Shorter TCRB CDR3s, moderately but significantly so, marked every one of the four CD4+ subsets in Type 1 diabetes patients.

The entirety of the isolated RNA underwent reverse transcription, so expressed TCRB transcripts were sequenced. The data were produced by immunoSEQ multiplex PCR, yet TCRdb's version contains in-frame clones alone and is incomplete. The data show hundreds of thousands of clones, with around 15% seen just once and just under 0.04% held by the top ten. With regard to this clone: What it recognizes is unknown.

The CDR3 covers 16 residues. J lost 4 bases, V lost 1 base, and 3 bases had no gene match. Germline V gene sequence: CDR1 PRHDT, CDR2 FYEKMQ (reference sequence). One heparinised draw of blood, averaging about 120 mL, came from each donor. Sequencing was done on a sample of naive CD4+ T cells from blood. The chain joins TRBV13 to TRBJ2-1; 11 nucleotides line up with TRBD2. The source of this sequence is a man between 18 and 35 years old with type 1 diabetes. As DNA, the CDR3 is TGTGCCAGCAGCTTAGTAGCGGGAGGGACTTACAATGAGCAGTTCTTC. Translation: CASSLVAGGTYNEQFF.